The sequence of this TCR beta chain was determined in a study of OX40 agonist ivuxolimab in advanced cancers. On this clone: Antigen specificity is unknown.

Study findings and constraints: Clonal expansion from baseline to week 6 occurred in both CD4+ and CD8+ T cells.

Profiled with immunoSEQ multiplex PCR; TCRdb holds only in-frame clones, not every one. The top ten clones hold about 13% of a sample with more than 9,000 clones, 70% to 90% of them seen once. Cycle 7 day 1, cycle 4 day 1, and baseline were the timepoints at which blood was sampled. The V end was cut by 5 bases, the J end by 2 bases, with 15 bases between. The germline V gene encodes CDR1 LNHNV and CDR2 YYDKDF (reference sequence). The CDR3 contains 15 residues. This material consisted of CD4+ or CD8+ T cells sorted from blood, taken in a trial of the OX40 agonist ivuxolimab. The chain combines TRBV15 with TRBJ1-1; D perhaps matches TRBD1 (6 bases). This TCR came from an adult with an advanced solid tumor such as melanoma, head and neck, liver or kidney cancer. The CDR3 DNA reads TGTGCCACCAGCTCCCTCGAGGGGGTAAACACTGAAGCTTTCTTT. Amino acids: CATSSLEGVNTEAFF.